These 22 T cell receptor beta chains came from one sample sequenced in a study of blood T cell repertoires in COVID-19. Sequencing used immunoSEQ multiplex PCR; TCRdb keeps in-frame clones, though not all of them. The table shows around 140,000 clones, with 75% to 85% occurring only once. Sequencing input: peripheral blood. These receptors were taken from a woman aged 80 or over with active or convalescent COVID-19.

This clone was recorded a few times. The chain links TRBV28 to TRBJ2-2, with 9 bases lining up with TRBD1. CDR1 and CDR2 from the germline V gene are MDHEN and SYDVKM. There are 14 residues in the CDR3. V lost 11 bases to trimming and J lost 6 bases; unmatched junction nucleotides: 10. The CDR3, as DNA: TGTGCCTGCGGCGGACAGGGGTCGTCCGGGGAGCTGTTTTTT. This translates into CACGGQGSSGELFF.

This chain uses TRBV6-5 with TRBJ1-6; 7 nucleotides align to TRBD1. The trim removed 7 bases at V and 7 bases at J, leaving 7 bases unmatched. The CDR3 has 14 residues. Germline V gives CDR1 MNHEY, CDR2 SVGAGI. This CDR3 is CASNRDSSNSPLHF. The CDR3 DNA sequence: TGTGCCAGCAACCGGGACAGCTCCAATTCACCCCTCCACTTT.

The genes are TRBV5-5 and TRBJ2-1; D call uncertain. The V and J ends lost 0 bases and 3 bases respectively, with 4 bases between them. Per germline, CDR1 SGHKS and CDR2 YYEKEE (reference sequence). The CDR3 spans 13 residues. The CDR3 nucleotides are TGTGCCAGCAGCTTGGCCGTCTACAATGAGCAGTTCTTC. It yields the protein CASSLAVYNEQFF.

The chain uses TRBV6-2 or TRBV6-3 and TRBJ2-7; a weak D match, TRBD1 (5 bases). V lost 2 bases to trimming and J lost 1 base, with 9 bases between them. This CDR3 has 14 residues. Germline CDR1 reads MNHEY; CDR2 reads SVGEGT. CDR3 loop: CASSYRGNSYEQYF. The CDR3 DNA reads TGTGCCAGCAGTTACAGGGGAAATTCCTACGAGCAGTACTTC.

This clone came up once. The chain has TRBV7-2 and TRBJ2-2; D gene ambiguous. Germline assignment: CDR1 SGHTA and CDR2 FQGNSA. This CDR3 is built from 15 residues. The V gene lost 6 bases and the J gene lost 1 base, with 12 bases spanning the gap. CDR3 residues: CASSPPGVNTGELFF. The CDR3 DNA sequence: TGTGCCAGCAGTCCCCCCGGTGTGAACACCGGGGAGCTGTTTTTT.

For the CDR3, the DNA is TGTGCCAGCAGCGCCTACAGGGGGCAGGGCACTGAAGCTTTCTTT. It is translated as CASSAYRGQGTEAFF. The chain joins TRBV9 to TRBJ1-1; 9 nucleotides line up with TRBD1. The germline CDR1 and CDR2 sequences are SGDLS and YYNGEE. The CDR3 loop spans 15 amino acids. Losses at the gene ends were 3 bases for V and 4 bases for J; bases not matched to a gene: 7.

The V and J genes are TRBV30 and TRBJ1-5; 8 nucleotides agree with TRBD1. This CDR3 has 15 amino acids. J lost 5 bases, V lost 2 bases, and 8 bases had no gene match. The germline V gene has CDR1 GTSNPN and CDR2 SVGIG (reference sequence). The CDR3 protein is CAWSRGQGFDQPQHF. The CDR3 region has the DNA TGTGCCTGGAGTCGAGGACAGGGTTTTGATCAGCCCCAGCATTTT.

The chain uses TRBV19 and TRBJ2-3, with no clear D. CDR3 length: 15 residues. Trimming pared 4 bases from V and 3 bases from J, leaving 14 bases between. CDR1 is LNHDA, CDR2 SQIVND, per germline (reference sequence). The CDR3 is CASSTRGAPTDTQYF. CDR3 sequence (DNA): TGTGCCAGTAGTACTCGAGGTGCCCCTACAGATACGCAGTATTTT.

The chain couples TRBV3-1 (or the pseudogene TRBV3-2) to TRBJ1-2; D uncertain. Per germline, CDR1 LGHDT and CDR2 YNNKEL (reference sequence). There are 12 residues in the CDR3. Trimming cost V 4 bases and J 4 bases, with 7 bases left between them. The CDR3 nucleotides are TGTGCCAGCAGCCCCCTCGGCTATGGCTACACCTTC. Amino acids: CASSPLGYGYTF.

This sequence joins TRBV28 and TRBJ2-1, with 8 positions matching TRBD1. The CDR3 runs 14 residues. CDR1 is MDHEN, CDR2 SYDVKM, per germline. The V segment lost 5 bases and the J segment 6 bases; nucleotides outside the gene matches: 6. CDR3 residues: CASSEQGARNEQFF. DNA of the CDR3: TGTGCCAGCAGTGAGCAGGGGGCTCGCAATGAGCAGTTCTTC.

V gene TRBV7-9 combines with J gene TRBJ2-7; maybe TRBD1 (6 bases). This CDR3 region has 13 residues. Germline lookup yields CDR1 SEHNR and CDR2 FQNEAQ (reference sequence). The V end was cut by 3 bases, the J end by 4 bases, with 10 bases between. CDR3 amino acids: CASSLLGTYEQYF. In DNA form, the CDR3 reads TGTGCCAGCAGCTTGCTGGGGACATACGAGCAGTACTTC.

The chain combines TRBV9 with TRBJ2-2; D is undetermined. Germline CDR1 and CDR2: SGDLS and YYNGEE. The length of the CDR3 is 14 residues. V was shortened by 0 bases and J by 4 bases, with 7 bases between the two germline ends. The CDR3 is CASSVAQFTGELFF. CDR3 nucleotide sequence: TGTGCCAGCAGCGTAGCCCAATTCACCGGGGAGCTGTTTTTT. The full variable domain, completed using reference TRBV9 and TRBJ2-2, is DSGVTQTPKHLITATGQRVTLRCSPRSGDLSVYWYQQSLDQGLQFLIQYYNGEERAKGNILERFSAQQFPDLHSELNLSSLELGDSALYFCASSVAQFTGELFFGEGSRLTVL.

This sequence joins TRBV5-1 and TRBJ2-1; 13 nucleotides line up with TRBD2. V shed 4 bases and J 7 bases; nucleotides not matched to a gene: 8. Germline lookup yields CDR1 SGHRS and CDR2 YFSETQ. The CDR3 has 16 residues. CDR3 nucleotides: TGCGCCAGCAGCAGATCATGGACTAGCGGGGGAAATGAGCAGTTCTTC. Its protein product is CASSRSWTSGGNEQFF. The variable domain in full, with the rest retrieved from reference TRBV5-1 and TRBJ2-1, is KAGVTQTPRYLIKTRGQQVTLSCSPISGHRSVSWYQQTPGQGLQFLFEYFSETQRNKGNFPGRFSGRQFSNSRSEMNVSTLELGDSALYLCASSRSWTSGGNEQFFGPGTRLTVL.

V usage is TRBV6-5 and J usage is TRBJ1-3; D gene ambiguous. With 10 bases removed from V and 0 bases from J, the gap between germline ends came to 10 bases. The CDR3 contains 13 residues. Looked up from germline, CDR1 is MNHEY and CDR2 is SVGAGI. The chain's CDR3 is CAIGVSSGNTIYF. The CDR3 DNA is TGTGCCATTGGAGTGAGCTCTGGAAACACCATATATTTT.

The V and J genes are TRBV6-1 and TRBJ2-3; maybe TRBD1 (5 bases). Trimming left V 0 bases short and J 2 bases short, with 9 bases between. This CDR3 is 15 amino acids long. Germline V lookup: CDR1 MNHNS, CDR2 SASEGT. CDR3 sequence (DNA): TGTGCCAGCAGTGAAGCAGGGGTGGTCACAGATACGCAGTATTTT. Its protein is CASSEAGVVTDTQYF.

The chain couples TRBV18 to TRBJ1-2; 9 bases fit TRBD1. The CDR3 is made up of 14 amino acids. V was clipped by 4 bases and J by 2 bases; unmatched bases: 2. Germline V lookup: CDR1 KGHSH, CDR2 LQKENI. The CDR3 DNA sequence: TGTGCCAGCTCACGACAGGGGGAGAACTATGGCTACACCTTC. This sequence encodes CASSRQGENYGYTF.

This clone was counted between two and nine times. V gene TRBV19 combines with J gene TRBJ1-5; D may be TRBD1 (6 bases). The germline V gene encodes CDR1 LNHDA and CDR2 SQIVND (reference sequence). V shed 1 base and J shed 6 bases, with 13 bases lying between them. CDR3 length: 15 residues. The CDR3 loop is CASSIGVQGIQPQHF. DNA of the CDR3: TGTGCCAGTAGTATAGGGGTTCAGGGGATTCAGCCCCAGCATTTT.

The chain combines TRBV12-3 or TRBV12-4 with TRBJ2-2; 8 bases match TRBD2. The CDR3 covers 12 residues. J gave up 6 bases and V 6 bases, and 0 bases lay outside the gene matches. CDR3 in DNA: TGTGCCAGCAGGCGGGGGGCCGGGGAGCTGTTTTTT. Translation: CASRRGAGELFF.

The CDR3 region has the DNA TGTGCCAGCAGTTTGAGGGGGTTTGGCTACACCTTC. It encodes CASSLRGFGYTF. The chain joins TRBV27 to TRBJ1-2, with a tentative D call TRBD1 (6 bases). This CDR3 comprises 12 residues. The V and J ends lost 3 bases and 7 bases respectively, with 9 bases between them. CDR1 is MNHEY and CDR2 is SMNVEV in the germline V gene (reference sequence).

Comments on this clone: Other DNA sequences in this sample translate to the same CDR3. The genes are TRBV11-3 and TRBJ1-3; 8 nucleotides match TRBD1. Germline values: CDR1 SGHNT, CDR2 YENEEA. After removal of 6 bases from V and 2 bases from J, the junction contained 6 bases not matched to a gene. This CDR3 spans 15 amino acids. The CDR3: CASSPGQGPGNTIYF. Here the CDR3 DNA reads TGTGCCAGCAGTCCTGGACAGGGCCCTGGAAACACCATATATTTT.

The rearrangement uses TRBV2 and TRBJ2-3; 10 bases map to TRBD1. The CDR3 totals 14 residues. Germline-derived CDR1 and CDR2 are SNHLY and FYNNEI. After removal of 10 bases from V and 5 bases from J, the junction contained 9 bases not matched to a gene. The CDR3 reads CANKRDRGVDTQYF. DNA of the CDR3: TGTGCCAACAAACGGGACAGGGGTGTAGATACGCAGTATTTT.

The chain combines TRBV15 with TRBJ1-2; D unresolved. There are 13 residues in the CDR3. V was cut by 2 bases and J by 7 bases, with 11 bases left in between. Germline-derived CDR1 and CDR2 are LNHNV and YYDKDF (reference sequence). The DNA for the CDR3 is TGTGCCACCAGCAGAAACTCTGCAGGTGGCTACACCTTC. This encodes CATSRNSAGGYTF.